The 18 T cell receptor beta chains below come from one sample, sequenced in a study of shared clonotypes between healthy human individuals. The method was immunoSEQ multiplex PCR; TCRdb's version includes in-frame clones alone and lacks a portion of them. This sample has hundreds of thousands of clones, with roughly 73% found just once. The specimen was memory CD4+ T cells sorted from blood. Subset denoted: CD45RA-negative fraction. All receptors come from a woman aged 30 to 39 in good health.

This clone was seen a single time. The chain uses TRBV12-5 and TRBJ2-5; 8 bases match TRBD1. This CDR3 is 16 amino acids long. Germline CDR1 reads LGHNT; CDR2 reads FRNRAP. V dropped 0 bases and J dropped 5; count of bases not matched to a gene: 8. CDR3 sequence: CASGLVKGRGRETQYF. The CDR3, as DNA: TGTGCTAGTGGTTTGGTAAAGGGCAGGGGGCGTGAGACCCAGTACTTC.

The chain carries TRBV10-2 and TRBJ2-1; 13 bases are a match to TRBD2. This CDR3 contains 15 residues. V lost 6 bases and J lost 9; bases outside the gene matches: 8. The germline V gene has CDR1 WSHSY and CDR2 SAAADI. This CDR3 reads CASRTGTSGIGEQFF. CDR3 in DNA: TGCGCCAGCAGGACCGGGACTAGCGGGATTGGTGAGCAGTTCTTC.

The CDR3 loop reads CASSHETSGVGSSGANVLTF. The CDR3 bases are TGCGCCAGCAGCCACGAGACCTCCGGTGTGGGGAGCTCTGGGGCCAACGTCCTGACTTTC. J is TRBJ2-6 and V is TRBV4-1, with D possibly matching TRBD2 (5 bases). CDR3 length: 20 amino acids. Trimming removed 3 bases from V and 0 bases from J, with 21 bases in between. The germline V gene encodes CDR1 MGHRA and CDR2 YSYEKL.

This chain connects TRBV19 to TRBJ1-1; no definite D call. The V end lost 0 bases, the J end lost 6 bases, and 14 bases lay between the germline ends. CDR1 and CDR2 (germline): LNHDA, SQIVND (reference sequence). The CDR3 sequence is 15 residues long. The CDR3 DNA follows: TGTGCCAGTAGTATAGAGTTGGGCCTATTGGCTGAAGCTTTCTTT. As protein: CASSIELGLLAEAFF.

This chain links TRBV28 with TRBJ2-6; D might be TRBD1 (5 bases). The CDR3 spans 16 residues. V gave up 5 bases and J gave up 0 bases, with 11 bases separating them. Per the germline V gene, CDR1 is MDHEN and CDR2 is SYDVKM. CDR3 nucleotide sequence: TGTGCCAGCAGTGCTCTACAGGACTCTGGGGCCAACGTCCTGACTTTC. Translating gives CASSALQDSGANVLTF.

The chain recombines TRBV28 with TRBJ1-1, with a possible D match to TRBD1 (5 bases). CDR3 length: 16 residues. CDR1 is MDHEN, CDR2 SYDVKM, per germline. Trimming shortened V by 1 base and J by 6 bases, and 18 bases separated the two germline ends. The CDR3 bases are TGTGCCAGCAGTTTATTATACGGGGGGAATATATCTGAAGCTTTCTTT. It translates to CASSLLYGGNISEAFF.

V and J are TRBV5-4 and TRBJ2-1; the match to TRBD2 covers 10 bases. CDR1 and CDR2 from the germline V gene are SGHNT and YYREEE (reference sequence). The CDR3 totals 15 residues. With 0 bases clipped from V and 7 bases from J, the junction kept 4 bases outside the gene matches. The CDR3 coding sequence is TGTGCCAGCAGCTTGGCAGCGGGAGGGGGAAATGAGCAGTTCTTC. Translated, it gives CASSLAAGGGNEQFF. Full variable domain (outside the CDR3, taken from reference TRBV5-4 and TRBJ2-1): ETGVTQSPTHLIKTRGQQVTLRCSSQSGHNTVSWYQQALGQGPQFIFQYYREEENGRGNFPPRFSGLQFPNYSSELNVNALELDDSALYLCASSLAAGGGNEQFFGPGTRLTVL.

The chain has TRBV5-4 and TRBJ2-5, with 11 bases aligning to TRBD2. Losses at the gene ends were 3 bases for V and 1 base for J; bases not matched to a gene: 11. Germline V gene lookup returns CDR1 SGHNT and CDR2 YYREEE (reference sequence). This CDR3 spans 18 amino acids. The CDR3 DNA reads TGTGCCAGCAGCTACTCATCACTAGCGGGAGCCGTCCAAGAGACCCAGTACTTC. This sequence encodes CASSYSSLAGAVQETQYF.

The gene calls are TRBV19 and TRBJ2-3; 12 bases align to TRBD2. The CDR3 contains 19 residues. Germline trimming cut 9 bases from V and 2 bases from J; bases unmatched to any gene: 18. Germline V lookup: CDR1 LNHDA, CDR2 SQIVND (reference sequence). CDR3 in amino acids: CASQNGGLAGGPDTDTQYF. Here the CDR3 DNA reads TGTGCCAGCCAAAACGGAGGGCTAGCGGGAGGGCCGGACACAGATACGCAGTATTTT.

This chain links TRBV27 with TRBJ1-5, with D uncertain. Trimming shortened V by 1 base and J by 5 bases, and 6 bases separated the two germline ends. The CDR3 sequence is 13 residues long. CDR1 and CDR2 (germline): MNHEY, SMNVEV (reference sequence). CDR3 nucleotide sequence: TGTGCCAGCAGTTTATTGGAGGATCAGCCCCAGCATTTT. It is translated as CASSLLEDQPQHF.

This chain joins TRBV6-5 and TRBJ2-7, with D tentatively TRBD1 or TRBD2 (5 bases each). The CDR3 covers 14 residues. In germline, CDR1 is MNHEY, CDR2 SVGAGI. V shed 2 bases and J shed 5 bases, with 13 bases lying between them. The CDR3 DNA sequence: TGTGCCAGCAGTTACCGGGACCAGCCCCACGAGCAGTACTTC. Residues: CASSYRDQPHEQYF.

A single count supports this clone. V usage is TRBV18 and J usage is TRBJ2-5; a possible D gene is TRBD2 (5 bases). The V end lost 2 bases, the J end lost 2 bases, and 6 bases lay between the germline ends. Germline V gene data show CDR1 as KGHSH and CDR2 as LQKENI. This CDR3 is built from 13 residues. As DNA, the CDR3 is TGTGCCAGCTCACCAGGGGAGCAAGAGACCCAGTACTTC. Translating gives CASSPGEQETQYF.

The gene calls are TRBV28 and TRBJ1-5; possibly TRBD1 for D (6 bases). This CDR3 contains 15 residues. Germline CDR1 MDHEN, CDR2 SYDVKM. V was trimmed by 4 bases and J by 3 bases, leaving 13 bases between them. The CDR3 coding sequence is TGTGCCAGCAGTTCCCCCCAGGGGAACAATCAGCCCCAGCATTTT. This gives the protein CASSSPQGNNQPQHF.

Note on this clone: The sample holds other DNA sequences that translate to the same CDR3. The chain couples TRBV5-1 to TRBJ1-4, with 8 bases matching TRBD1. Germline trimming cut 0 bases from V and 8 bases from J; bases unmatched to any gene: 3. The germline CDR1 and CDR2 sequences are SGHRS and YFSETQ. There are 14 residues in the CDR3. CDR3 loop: CASSLGQGREKLFF. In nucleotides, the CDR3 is TGCGCCAGCAGCTTGGGACAGGGGCGCGAAAAACTGTTTTTT.

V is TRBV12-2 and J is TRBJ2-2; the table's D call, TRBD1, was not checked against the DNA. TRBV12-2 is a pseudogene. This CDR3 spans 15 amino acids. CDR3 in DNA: TGTGCAAGTCTCGTAAGCCCCAGGGCCACCGGGGAGCTGTTTTTT. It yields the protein CASLVSPRATGELFF.

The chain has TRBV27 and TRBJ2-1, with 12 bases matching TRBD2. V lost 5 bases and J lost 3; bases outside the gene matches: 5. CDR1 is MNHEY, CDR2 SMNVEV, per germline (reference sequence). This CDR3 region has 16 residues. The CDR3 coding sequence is TGTGCCAGCAGTCCCCGGACTAGCGGGGTCTACAATGAGCAGTTCTTC. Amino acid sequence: CASSPRTSGVYNEQFF.

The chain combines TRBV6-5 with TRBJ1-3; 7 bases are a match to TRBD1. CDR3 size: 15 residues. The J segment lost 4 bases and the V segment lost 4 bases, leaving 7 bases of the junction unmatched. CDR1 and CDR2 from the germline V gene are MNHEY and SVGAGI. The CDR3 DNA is TGTGCCAGCAGTTCCTTAACAGGGGTCGGAAACACCATATATTTT. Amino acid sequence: CASSSLTGVGNTIYF.

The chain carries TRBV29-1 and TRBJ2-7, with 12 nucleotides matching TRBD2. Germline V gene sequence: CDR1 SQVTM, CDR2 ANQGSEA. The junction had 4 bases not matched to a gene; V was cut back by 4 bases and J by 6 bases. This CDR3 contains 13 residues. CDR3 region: CSVVLAGGGEQYF. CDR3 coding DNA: TGCAGCGTTGTCCTAGCGGGAGGGGGCGAGCAGTACTTC.